This T cell receptor (beta chain) is drawn from a study of a mutant IDH1 vaccine in newly diagnosed glioma. General study findings and limits: Seemingly, top peripheral T cell clonotype changes bore no relation to pseudoprogression.

Sequencing was performed with immunoSEQ multiplex PCR; in TCRdb, only in-frame clones are kept and a portion is missing. The profile shows 35,000 to 45,000 clones, roughly 76% of them singletons. Between the trimmed V and J ends, which lost 2 bases and 6 bases, there was a span of 11 bases. The CDR3 runs 13 residues. Germline V gene data show CDR1 as SEHNR and CDR2 as FQNEAQ (reference sequence). This clone was counted once. The target antigen is unknown. The sample's time point: week 5, during vaccination. With topical imiquimod, each dose of the vaccine consisted of 300 ug of mutant IDH1 20-mer peptide. New WHO grade 3 or 4 astrocytomas that were IDH1-mutant and ATRX-lost had been found in donors.

The J gene is TRBJ2-7, the V gene TRBV7-9; D is possibly TRBD2 (5 bases). The specimen was PBMCs, collected from a glioma patient whose treatment included an IDH1 peptide vaccine. The sequence derives from a man aged 45-65 years with glioma. CDR3 region: CASSLSSRGEQYF. CDR3 coding DNA: TGTGCCAGCAGCTTAAGTTCCCGGGGCGAGCAGTACTTC.